One sample yielded the 21 T cell receptor beta chains listed below, sequenced in a study of T-cell memory formation after mild COVID-19. Using its own MiXCR run on the 5' RACE reads, TCRdb lists one record per CDR3 protein. This sample has about 190,000 distinct CDR3 sequences, with 15% to 20% found just once. Sequences were obtained from PBMCs or a T cell subset sorted from them (not recorded which). Every receptor here comes from an adult woman who had mild COVID-19 (a few samples of this study predate the infection). Cell type and time point are not known.

J is TRBJ2-5 and V is TRBV18; D call uncertain. The CDR3 loop spans 15 amino acids. Germline values: CDR1 KGHSH, CDR2 LQKENI. Trimming took off 4 bases at V and 2 bases at J, with 14 bases between the two ends. CDR3 protein: CASSLAMGRQETQYF. The CDR3 coding sequence is TGTGCCAGCTCACTAGCAATGGGCCGGCAAGAGACCCAGTACTTC.

The V gene is TRBV7-9, the J gene TRBJ1-2; D call uncertain. This CDR3 is 12 amino acids long. V gave up 1 base and J gave up 7 bases, with 7 bases separating them. Germline V gene data show CDR1 as SEHNR and CDR2 as FQNEAQ (reference sequence). In nucleotides, the CDR3 is TGTGCCAGCAGCTTAGTCCGGAGTGGCTACACCTTC. This sequence encodes CASSLVRSGYTF. The entire variable domain, with the rest obtained from reference TRBV7-9 and TRBJ1-2, is as follows: DTGVSQNPRHKITKRGQNVTFRCDPISEHNRLYWYRQTLGQGPEFLTYFQNEAQLEKSRLLSDRFSAERPKGSFSTLEIQRTEQGDSAMYLCASSLVRSGYTFGSGTRLTVV.

This clonotype was seen a few times. The chain recombines TRBV29-1 with TRBJ2-5; 9 bases map to TRBD1. V shed 7 bases, J shed 5 bases, and the junction held 8 bases outside the gene matches. The CDR3 is 13 residues long. The germline V gene encodes CDR1 SQVTM and CDR2 ANQGSEA. In DNA, the CDR3 is TGCAGCGCCACCGGGACAGGGCATGAGACCCAGTACTTC. Its translation: CSATGTGHETQYF.

This clonotype came up a few times. The chain couples TRBV24-1 to TRBJ2-2; D not resolved. The germline V gene encodes CDR1 KGHDR and CDR2 SFDVKD. V lost 6 bases, J lost 5 bases, and 24 bases lay in between. There are 18 residues in the CDR3. The CDR3 DNA follows: TGTGCCACCAGTAACGGTTTGTGGTCTTCCCTCGGAACCGGGGAGCTGTTTTTT. It is translated as CATSNGLWSSLGTGELFF.

The V gene is TRBV12-3 or TRBV12-4, the J gene TRBJ2-3, with TRBD1 as a possible D gene (5 bases). This CDR3 is 16 amino acids long. The germline V and J ends were trimmed by 6 bases and 0 bases, with 16 bases remaining between them. CDR3 DNA: TGTGCCAGCAGGCGCCGGACAAGCTCTAGCACAGATACGCAGTATTTT. Amino acid sequence: CASRRRTSSSTDTQYF.

This clonotype appeared a few times. This chain connects TRBV5-1 to TRBJ1-1; D not resolved. The V and J ends lost 0 bases and 1 base respectively, with 7 bases between them. This CDR3 has 14 residues. From germline, CDR1 is SGHRS and CDR2 YFSETQ. CDR3 region: CASSLDISNTEAFF. CDR3 nucleotide sequence: TGCGCCAGCAGCTTGGACATTTCGAACACTGAAGCTTTCTTT.

The chain recombines TRBV5-1 with TRBJ2-2; 13 nucleotides align to TRBD2. The V gene end was trimmed by 6 bases and the J gene end by 0 bases; junction bases not matched to a gene: 5. This CDR3 contains 17 residues. The germline CDR1 and CDR2 sequences are SGHRS and YFSETQ. The CDR3 region is CASNGLAGVTNTGELFF. The CDR3 region has the DNA TGCGCCAGCAACGGACTAGCGGGAGTAACGAACACCGGGGAGCTGTTTTTT.

The sample holds a few counts of this clonotype. V usage is TRBV12-3 or TRBV12-4 and J usage is TRBJ2-1; D is possibly TRBD1 or TRBD2 (5 bases each). V shed 2 bases and J shed 4 bases, with 12 bases lying between them. The CDR3 runs to 15 residues. The CDR3: CASSLSGTLYNEQFF. CDR3 nucleotides: TGTGCCAGCAGTTTATCAGGGACCCTTTACAATGAGCAGTTCTTC.

The count of this clonotype is one. The junction departs from the called germline gene at one end, perhaps through a read error. The gene calls are TRBV7-7 and TRBJ2-7; 7 bases agree with TRBD1. The CDR3 runs to 14 residues. The V gene's germline CDR1 is SSHAT and CDR2 FNYEAQ (reference sequence). CDR3 coding DNA: TGTGCTAGCAGCTTACCCAGGGGGAACTACGAGCAGTACTTC. Encoded protein: CASSLPRGNYEQYF.

The chain is built from TRBV6-6 and TRBJ1-2; D possibly corresponds to TRBD1 (6 bases). Germline V gene data show CDR1 as MNHNY and CDR2 as SVGAGI (reference sequence). Trimming removed 2 bases from V and 3 bases from J, with 7 bases in between. The CDR3 runs to 13 residues. CDR3 coding DNA: TGTGCCAGCAGTTACAACAGGGACTATGGCTACACCTTC. Its translation: CASSYNRDYGYTF.

A few counts support this clonotype. The chain recombines TRBV5-1 with TRBJ1-2; D possibly corresponds to TRBD1 (6 bases). The CDR3 consists of 15 residues. Germline V gene data show CDR1 as SGHRS and CDR2 as YFSETQ. V was pared by 3 bases and J by 3 bases, with 15 bases between. CDR3 protein: CASSSEGESHYGYTF. CDR3 nucleotide sequence: TGCGCCAGCAGCTCGGAGGGGGAGAGTCACTATGGCTACACCTTC.

This clonotype was found a few times. J is TRBJ2-2 and V is TRBV23-1; D is unclear. TRBV23-1 is recorded as an ORF, its role being uncertain. The V gene lost 4 bases and the J gene lost 7 bases, with 22 bases spanning the gap. CDR3 length: 17 residues. This CDR3 reads CASSLRTPPWDIGELFF. For the CDR3, the DNA is TGCGCCAGCAGTCTCCGGACCCCACCGTGGGATATCGGGGAGCTGTTTTTT.

V usage is TRBV3-1 and J usage is TRBJ1-5; perhaps TRBD1 as D (5 bases). Germline CDR1 reads LGHDT; CDR2 reads YNNKEL (reference sequence). CDR3 length: 14 residues. The V end was cut by 4 bases, the J end by 6 bases, with 13 bases between. The CDR3 here is CASSRRGNGQPQHF. The CDR3 bases are TGTGCCAGCAGCCGGCGGGGGAACGGTCAGCCCCAGCATTTT.

This clonotype came up a few times. The rearrangement links TRBV5-1 to TRBJ1-4; the D gene is possibly TRBD1 (5 bases). The CDR3 consists of 14 residues. Between the trimmed V and J ends, which lost 2 bases and 0 bases, there was a span of 5 bases. The V gene's germline CDR1 is SGHRS and CDR2 YFSETQ. CDR3 region: CASSLQATNEKLFF. CDR3 nucleotides: TGCGCCAGCAGCTTACAGGCAACTAATGAAAAACTGTTTTTT.

This clonotype has a handful of counts. The CDR3 DNA sequence: TGTGCCTGGTCCAGAAGTAGCGGGGGAGATACGCAGTATTTT. Its translation is CAWSRSSGGDTQYF. The V gene is TRBV30, the J gene TRBJ2-3; TRBD2 aligns across 9 bases. V was pared by 5 bases and J by 5 bases, with 8 bases of the junction left unmatched. This CDR3 is built from 14 residues. CDR1 is GTSNPN, CDR2 SVGIG, per germline (reference sequence). Looking up the rest from reference TRBV30 and TRBJ2-3 gives the full variable domain: SQTIHQWPATLVQPVGSPLSLECTVEGTSNPNLYWYRQAAGRGLQLLFYSVGIGQISSEVPQNLSASRPQDRQFILSSKKLLLSDSGFYLCAWSRSSGGDTQYFGPGTRLTVL.

This clonotype has more than one count but fewer than ten. The V call is TRBV20-1, the J call TRBJ2-7; TRBD2 matches 8 bases. The CDR3 is 16 residues long. The V segment lost 4 bases and the J segment 5 bases; nucleotides outside the gene matches: 16. Germline CDR1 is DFQATT and CDR2 is SNEGSKA (reference sequence). The DNA of the CDR3 is TGCAGTGCTATTAACCCGGAGCGGGGGCGCGGGAACGAGCAGTACTTC. Translating gives CSAINPERGRGNEQYF.

The chain recombines TRBV24-1 with TRBJ2-1; D possibly corresponds to TRBD2 (6 bases). Germline values: CDR1 KGHDR, CDR2 SFDVKD. The CDR3 is 15 amino acids. With 5 bases removed from V and 6 bases from J, the gap between germline ends came to 16 bases. The CDR3 sequence is CATSGAGPGGNEQFF. As DNA, the CDR3 is TGTGCCACCAGTGGGGCGGGGCCTGGGGGCAATGAGCAGTTCTTC.

This clonotype was detected a few times. The rearrangement uses TRBV4-2 and TRBJ2-5; TRBD1 agrees at 11 bases. The CDR3 has 14 amino acids. The V gene's germline CDR1 is LGHNA and CDR2 YNFKEQ. V shed 1 base, J shed 5 bases, and the junction held 0 bases outside the gene matches. The CDR3, as DNA: TGTGCCAGCAGCCAAGGGGACAGGGGGGAGACCCAGTACTTC. Encoded protein: CASSQGDRGETQYF.

V and J are TRBV20-1 and TRBJ2-1; 7 bases are shared with TRBD1. The CDR3 is 15 amino acids. Per germline, CDR1 DFQATT and CDR2 SNEGSKA (reference sequence). V was clipped by 5 bases and J by 4 bases; unmatched bases: 11. This chain's CDR3 is CSAGPPDRLYNEQFF. CDR3 DNA sequence: TGCAGTGCTGGGCCACCGGACAGGTTGTACAATGAGCAGTTCTTC.

This clonotype was counted only a few times. The V gene is TRBV14, the J gene TRBJ1-2, with 8 nucleotides matching TRBD1. The CDR3 loop spans 15 amino acids. Trimming cost V 0 bases and J 8 bases; bases outside gene matches: 8. Germline V gene data show CDR1 as SGHDN and CDR2 as FVKESK. As DNA, the CDR3 is TGTGCCAGCAGCCAAGACCACACCAGGGGGCAAGGCTACACCTTC. It translates to CASSQDHTRGQGYTF. The variable domain in full, completed from reference TRBV14 and TRBJ1-2, reads EAGVTQFPSHSVIEKGQTVTLRCDPISGHDNLYWYRRVMGKEIKFLLHFVKESKQDESGMPNNRFLAERTGGTYSTLKVQPAELEDSGVYFCASSQDHTRGQGYTFGSGTRLTVV.

The V call is TRBV4-3, the J call TRBJ1-1, with D unresolved. V was cut by 1 base and J by 8 bases, with 11 bases left in between. Germline V gives CDR1 LGHNA, CDR2 YSLEER. The CDR3 contains 13 residues. The CDR3 sequence is CASSQGWTEEAFF. As DNA, the CDR3 is TGCGCCAGCAGCCAAGGATGGACCGAAGAAGCTTTCTTT.